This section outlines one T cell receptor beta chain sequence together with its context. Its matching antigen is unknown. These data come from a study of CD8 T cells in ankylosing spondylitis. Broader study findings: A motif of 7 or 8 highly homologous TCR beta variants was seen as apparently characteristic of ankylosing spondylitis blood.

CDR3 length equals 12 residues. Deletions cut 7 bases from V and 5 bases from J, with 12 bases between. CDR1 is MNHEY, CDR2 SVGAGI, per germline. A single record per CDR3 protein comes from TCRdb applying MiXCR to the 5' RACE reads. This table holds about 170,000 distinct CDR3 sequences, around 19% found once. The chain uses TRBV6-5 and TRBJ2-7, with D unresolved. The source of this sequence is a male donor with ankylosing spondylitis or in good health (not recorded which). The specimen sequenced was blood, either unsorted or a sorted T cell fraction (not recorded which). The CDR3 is CASTVNCDEQYF. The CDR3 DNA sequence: TGTGCCAGCACCGTGAACTGCGACGAGCAGTACTTC.